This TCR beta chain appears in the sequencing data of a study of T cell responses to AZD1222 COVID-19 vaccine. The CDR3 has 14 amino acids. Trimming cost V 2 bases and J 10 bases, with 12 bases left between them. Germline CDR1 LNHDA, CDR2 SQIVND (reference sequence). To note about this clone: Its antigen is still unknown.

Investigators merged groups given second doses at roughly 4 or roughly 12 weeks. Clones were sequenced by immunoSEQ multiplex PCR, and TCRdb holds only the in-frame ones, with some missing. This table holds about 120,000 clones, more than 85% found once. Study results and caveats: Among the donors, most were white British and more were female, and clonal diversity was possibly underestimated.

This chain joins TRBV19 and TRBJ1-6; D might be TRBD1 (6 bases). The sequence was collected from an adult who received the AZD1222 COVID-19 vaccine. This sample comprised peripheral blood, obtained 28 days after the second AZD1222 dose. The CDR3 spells CASSITGTPSPLHF. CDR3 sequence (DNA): TGTGCCAGTAGTATAACCGGGACACCCTCACCCCTCCACTTT.